The clone carrying this T cell receptor beta chain came up once. CDR3 length equals 14 residues. With 3 bases removed from V and 1 base from J, the gap between germline ends came to 7 bases. Germline CDR1 and CDR2: SNHLY and FYNNEI. This specimen belongs to a study of blood T cell repertoires in COVID-19. Study at large: Italy, Spain and the United States were the sources of the convalescent and acute COVID-19 samples.

In the original analysis: Estimates of nucleated cell counts were drawn from the amplification of reference gene primers. Measured with immunoSEQ multiplex PCR; TCRdb has only the in-frame clones, and not every one. D and trimming were read from the DNA, whereas the V and J calls and clone size are those reported in that table. The sample has some 110,000 clones, approximately 83% seen once. This chain uses TRBV2 with TRBJ1-5; tentatively, D is TRBD1 (5 bases). The sample comprised peripheral blood. This clonotype originated in a woman aged 70-85 years with acute or convalescent COVID-19. CDR3 DNA sequence: TGTGCCAGCAGTGACAGGGTAAGCAATCAGCCCCAGCATTTT. Amino acid sequence: CASSDRVSNQPQHF.